Presented here are 10 T cell receptor beta chains from one specimen sequenced in a study of T cell changes during pregnancy in multiple sclerosis. TCRdb's table, derived via immunoSEQ multiplex PCR, lists solely in-frame clones and lacks some. In the table there are 100,000 or so clones, around 93% of which are singletons. Sequencing used peripheral blood, obtained before pregnancy. Receptors were obtained from a female donor with multiple sclerosis, enrolled in a pregnancy study.

The chain joins TRBV6-6 to TRBJ2-2, with TRBD2 identical over 12 bases. This CDR3 spans 16 amino acids. The germline gives CDR1 MNHNY, CDR2 SVGAGI (reference sequence). Trimming took 2 bases from V and 6 from J; bases not matched to a gene: 4. CDR3 sequence: CASSYLGLAGPGELFF. CDR3 nucleotides: TGTGCCAGCAGTTACCTGGGACTAGCGGGCCCCGGGGAGCTGTTTTTT.

The genes are TRBV11-1 and TRBJ2-3; D remains unclear. The germline CDR1 and CDR2 sequences are SGHAT and FQDESV (reference sequence). This CDR3 comprises 14 residues. V lost 4 bases and J lost 5, with 13 bases in between. Written as DNA, the CDR3 is TGTGCCAGCAGCTCCCTCTACCGTATAGATACGCAGTATTTT. Its translation: CASSSLYRIDTQYF.

This chain links TRBV6-5 with TRBJ2-2; the D is unclear. The CDR3 consists of 16 residues. The germline V gene has CDR1 MNHEY and CDR2 SVGAGI. V lost 0 bases and J 5 bases, leaving 13 bases between the germline ends. CDR3 sequence: CASSYSAIGTTGELFF. Here the CDR3 DNA reads TGTGCCAGCAGTTACTCAGCAATTGGTACGACCGGGGAGCTGTTTTTT.

The chain has TRBV19 and TRBJ1-1; D is undetermined. The V and J ends lost 3 bases and 3 bases respectively, with 11 bases between them. There are 14 residues in the CDR3. Germline V CDR1 and CDR2: LNHDA, SQIVND (reference sequence). The CDR3: CASSIVGAYTEAFF. The CDR3 coding sequence is TGTGCCAGTAGTATCGTCGGAGCGTACACTGAAGCTTTCTTT.

V is TRBV19 and J is TRBJ2-1, with D hard to call. The CDR3 runs to 14 residues. CDR1 and CDR2 from the germline V gene are LNHDA and SQIVND (reference sequence). V gave up 2 bases and J gave up 6 bases, with 11 bases separating them. The CDR3: CASSIHGIPNEQFF. The CDR3 DNA follows: TGTGCCAGTAGTATACACGGTATCCCCAATGAGCAGTTCTTC.

The chain couples TRBV6-1 to TRBJ1-1; D is unclear. V lost 0 bases and J lost 4, with 15 bases in between. The V gene's germline CDR1 is MNHNS and CDR2 SASEGT. The CDR3 runs to 16 residues. CDR3 bases: TGTGCCAGCAGTGAAGCAGTTTATTCGTCAGGCACTGAAGCTTTCTTT. It codes for CASSEAVYSSGTEAFF.

V usage is TRBV2 and J usage is TRBJ1-3; no reliable D call. The CDR3 totals 15 residues. Trimming stripped 1 base from V and 0 bases from J, with 7 bases between. The germline V gene has CDR1 SNHLY and CDR2 FYNNEI. The CDR3 spells CASSEGTLSGNTIYF. DNA of the CDR3: TGTGCCAGCAGTGAAGGGACTCTCTCTGGAAACACCATATATTTT.

The table lists this clone with a count of one. The chain has TRBV4-2 and TRBJ1-2; 7 bases line up with TRBD1. The CDR3 has 15 amino acids. Germline V gene lookup returns CDR1 LGHNA and CDR2 YNFKEQ. The V gene end was trimmed by 0 bases and the J gene end by 1 base; junction bases not matched to a gene: 2. CDR3 sequence (DNA): TGTGCCAGCAGCCAAGACGGGGACAGTAACTATGGCTACACCTTC. Translation: CASSQDGDSNYGYTF.

J is TRBJ1-1 and V is TRBV19; D not certain. CDR3 length: 15 amino acids. V lost 4 bases and J 0 bases, leaving 12 bases between the germline ends. CDR1 is LNHDA, CDR2 SQIVND, per germline (reference sequence). CDR3 residues: CASSTSGVMNTEAFF. The CDR3 nucleotides are TGTGCCAGTAGTACATCCGGGGTGATGAACACTGAAGCTTTCTTT.

This clone was seen just once. The chain employs TRBV6-1 and TRBJ1-5; the D gene is possibly TRBD1 (6 bases). V gave up 5 bases and J gave up 4 bases, with 15 bases separating them. Germline V gene data show CDR1 as MNHNS and CDR2 as SASEGT. The CDR3 extends over 15 amino acids. This CDR3 reads CASSSRQVQNQPQHF. The CDR3 DNA reads TGTGCCAGCAGTTCACGACAGGTCCAAAATCAGCCCCAGCATTTT.